Detailed here is one T cell receptor beta chain. Antigen specificity is unknown. cDNA carried unique molecular identifiers, and a universal primer site was added by template switching. TCRdb processed the 5' RACE reads anew with MiXCR; each CDR3 protein has one entry. The sample consists of 500,000 to 550,000 distinct CDR3 sequences, approximately 20% of them appearing once. The V gene end was trimmed by 2 bases and the J gene end by 5 bases; junction bases not matched to a gene: 6. The CDR3 has 15 residues. Germline loops: CDR1 SEHNR, CDR2 FQNEAQ (reference sequence). These data are taken from a study of identical twins. Study-wide points: Excess low generation probability was seen in twin-shared out-of-frame alpha sequences. Abundant beta clonotypes from cord blood bore fewer insertions; memory repertoires lacked this pattern.

The same data also went into a second study, on yellow fever vaccine responses in identical twins. That work states: Twins' T cell vaccine responses reportedly looked partly convergent, partly personalized.

J is TRBJ2-5 and V is TRBV7-9; 9 nucleotides align to TRBD1. The sample consisted of CD4+ T cells sorted from blood. The sequence came from a woman between 18 and 29 years old in good health. The DNA for the CDR3 is TGTGCCAGCAGCTTATTAGGGACAGGGTCGGAGACCCAGTACTTC. This sequence encodes CASSLLGTGSETQYF.